Below, 23 T cell receptor beta chains from the same sample are listed, as sequenced in a study of T cells in women clearing cervical HPV infection. TCRdb's table, derived via immunoSEQ multiplex PCR, lists solely in-frame clones and lacks some. Here the sample table reports about 19,000 clones. Sequenced sample: blood buffy coat. These TCRs come from a woman between 18 and 70 years old with a cervical HPV16 infection that either progressed to CIN3+ or cleared (not recorded which).

On this clone: Sequencing ends 3 residues short of the CDR3 end; the germline J gene provides the rest. This rearrangement joins TRBV20-1 to TRBJ2-3, with D possibly matching TRBD2 (5 bases). Per germline, CDR1 DFQATT and CDR2 SNEGSKA (reference sequence). The CDR3 spans 14 residues. CDR3 DNA (partial): TGCAGTGCTAGGGACGGTTTTAGCGCGGAGACG. Amino acids: CSARDGFSAET. The whole CDR3 sequence is CSARDGFSAETQYF.

Remarks on this clone: The read gets to within 3 residues of the CDR3 end, and the germline J gene fills in the rest. V is TRBV7-2 and J is TRBJ1-1, with D possibly matching TRBD1 (6 bases). Trimming pared 6 bases from V and 0 bases from J, leaving 8 bases between. The CDR3 contains 13 residues. The germline V gene encodes CDR1 SGHTA and CDR2 FQGNSA. The CDR3 DNA, read in part, is TGTGCCAGCAGTCGACAGGTGAACACTGAA. Encoded protein: CASSRQVNTE. The whole CDR3 is CASSRQVNTEAFF. Variable domain in full (rest from reference TRBV7-2 and TRBJ1-1): GAGVSQSPSNKVTEKGKDVELRCDPISGHTALYWYRQSLGQGLEFLIYFQGNSAPDKSGLPSDRFSAERTGGSVSTLTIQRTQQEDSAVYLCASSRQVNTEAFFGQGTRLTVV.

The CDR3 reads CASSIVPQGANGQYF. CDR3 DNA (partial): TGTGCCAGTAGTATAGTCCCGCAGGGGGCCAATGGT. V usage is TRBV19 and J usage is TRBJ2-4; 8 bases line up with TRBD1. Coverage ceases 3 residues before the CDR3 finishes, and the germline J gene fills in the end. Germline V gene lookup returns CDR1 LNHDA and CDR2 SQIVND (reference sequence). The CDR3 consists of 15 residues.

Comment on this clone: Coverage ceases 3 residues before the CDR3 finishes, and the germline J gene fills in the end. The V and J genes are TRBV30 and TRBJ1-4; tentatively, D is TRBD1 (6 bases). Deletions cut 4 bases from V and 8 bases from J, with 17 bases between. The germline gives CDR1 GTSNPN, CDR2 SVGIG (reference sequence). This CDR3 comprises 14 residues. Partial CDR3 DNA: TGTGCCTGGACTAGGTGGGGCCAGGGGGAAAAA. Translation gives CAWTRWGQGEK. The whole CDR3 is CAWTRWGQGEKLFF.

A remark on this clone: The CDR3 extends 3 residues past the end of the read, so its final part is completed from the germline J gene. This chain uses TRBV19 with TRBJ1-1, with 11 bases lining up with TRBD1. The CDR3 extends over 16 amino acids. V lost 7 bases, J lost 2 bases, and 9 bases stayed unmatched. Germline CDR1 is LNHDA and CDR2 is SQIVND (reference sequence). CDR3 DNA, as far as it was read: TGTGCCAGTACGGTAGGGGGGACAGGGGGAAACACTGAA. Residues: CASTVGGTGGNTE. The full CDR3 sequence reads CASTVGGTGGNTEAFF.

Worth noting for this clone: The missing CDR3 end, 3 residues past where the read stops, is filled in from the germline J gene. The chain is built from TRBV19 and TRBJ2-4; D might be TRBD1 (5 bases). CDR3 size: 13 residues. From germline, CDR1 is LNHDA and CDR2 SQIVND (reference sequence). The DNA read from the CDR3 is TGTGCCAGCTCTTATCAGGGCTCCTATGGT. Protein: CASSYQGSYG. The CDR3, in full, reads CASSYQGSYGQYF.

On this clone: The read halts 3 residues ahead of the CDR3 end, with the missing end drawn from the germline J gene. Other DNA variants within this sample encode the same CDR3. The genes are TRBV18 and TRBJ2-5; 11 bases align to TRBD1. Losses at the gene ends were 3 bases for V and 4 bases for J; bases not matched to a gene: 4. This CDR3 comprises 15 residues. CDR1 is KGHSH, CDR2 LQKENI, per germline. The CDR3 reads CASSPPGTGGETQYF. Incomplete CDR3 DNA: TGTGCCAGCTCACCCCCCGGGACAGGGGGAGAGACC. The whole variable domain, filled in from reference TRBV18 and TRBJ2-5, reads NAGVMQNPRHLVRRRGQEARLRCSPMKGHSHVYWYRQLPEEGLKFMVYLQKENIIDESGMPKERFSAEFPKEGPSILRIQQVVRGDSAAYFCASSPPGTGGETQYFGPGTRLLVL.

As concerns this clone: The CDR3 goes on 3 residues after the read ends, and that part is filled in from the germline J gene. The chain is built from TRBV4-2 and TRBJ1-4; 11 bases align to TRBD1. CDR3 length: 18 amino acids. J gave up 2 bases and V 2 bases, and 7 bases lay outside the gene matches. Per the germline V gene, CDR1 is LGHNA and CDR2 is YNFKEQ. This CDR3 reads CASSQSGQGGATNEKLFF. The DNA read from the CDR3 is TGTGCCAGCAGCCAATCGGGACAGGGGGGGGCCACTAATGAAAAA.

This CDR3 reads CASSPRTGVTGELFF. The sequenced CDR3 bases are TGTGCCAGCAGCCCCCGAACAGGGGTCACCGGGGAG. The chain couples TRBV11-3 to TRBJ2-2; TRBD1 agrees at 7 bases. The read ends 3 residues shy of where the CDR3 ends; the end is completed using the germline J gene. V dropped 5 bases and J dropped 4; count of bases not matched to a gene: 7. The CDR3 is 15 amino acids. CDR1 SGHNT and CDR2 YENEEA come from the germline V gene. Full variable domain (outside the CDR3, taken from reference TRBV11-3 and TRBJ2-2): EAGVVQSPRYKIIEKKQPVAFWCNPISGHNTLYWYLQNLGQGPELLIRYENEEAVDDSQLPKDRFSAERLKGVDSTLKIQPAELGDSAVYLCASSPRTGVTGELFFGEGSRLTVL.

Turning to this clone: The DNA ends 3 residues before the CDR3 does, and the rest of the CDR3 is filled in from the germline J gene. The chain uses TRBV5-1 and TRBJ2-2; D might be TRBD1 (6 bases). Per the germline V gene, CDR1 is SGHRS and CDR2 is YFSETQ. This CDR3 is 15 amino acids long. The CDR3 DNA, read in part, is TGCGCCAGCAGCTTGGACACAGGGAATTCATCACCG. This encodes CASSLDTGNSSP. The full-length CDR3 reads as CASSLDTGNSSPLFF. The whole variable domain, remainder taken from reference TRBV5-1 and TRBJ2-2, is KAGVTQTPRYLIKTRGQQVTLSCSPISGHRSVSWYQQTPGQGLQFLFEYFSETQRNKGNFPGRFSGRQFSNSRSEMNVSTLELGDSALYLCASSLDTGNSSPLFFGEGSRLTVL.

Regarding this clone: The read ends 3 residues before the CDR3 terminus; that terminus is restored from the germline J gene. The genes are TRBV7-9 and TRBJ2-3; no definite D call. The length of the CDR3 is 14 residues. Germline CDR1 is SEHNR and CDR2 is FQNEAQ (reference sequence). CDR3 sequence: CASSFRSSNQPQYF. The sequenced part of the CDR3 DNA is TGTGCCAGCAGCTTCCGGAGTAGCAATCAGCCG.

A remark on this clone: The read falls 3 residues short of the CDR3 end, and the missing part is taken from the germline J gene. J is TRBJ2-2 and V is TRBV7-2; tentatively, D is TRBD2 (6 bases). The CDR3 spans 14 residues. V was clipped by 5 bases and J by 7 bases, with 14 bases between them. Germline V CDR1 and CDR2: SGHTA, FQGNSA. The part of the CDR3 DNA that was read is TGTGCCAGCAGCCTCGGCGGGGCCATCGGGGAG. Its protein is CASSLGGAIGE. The CDR3 in full is CASSLGGAIGELFF. Based on the CDR3 plus reference TRBV7-2 and TRBJ2-2, the full variable domain is GAGVSQSPSNKVTEKGKDVELRCDPISGHTALYWYRQSLGQGLEFLIYFQGNSAPDKSGLPSDRFSAERTGGSVSTLTIQRTQQEDSAVYLCASSLGGAIGELFFGEGSRLTVL.

Notes on this clone: The read is 3 residues too short to cover the CDR3 end, so that end is filled in from the germline J gene. V and J are TRBV11-3 and TRBJ2-1, with D maybe TRBD1 (6 bases). Per the germline V gene, CDR1 is SGHNT and CDR2 is YENEEA. This CDR3 comprises 14 residues. V gave up 5 bases and J gave up 4 bases, with 12 bases separating them. CDR3 sequence: CASSHGQQYNEQFF. CDR3 DNA, as far as it was read: TGTGCCAGCAGCCACGGACAGCAATACAATGAG. The full variable domain, rest sourced from reference TRBV11-3 and TRBJ2-1, is EAGVVQSPRYKIIEKKQPVAFWCNPISGHNTLYWYLQNLGQGPELLIRYENEEAVDDSQLPKDRFSAERLKGVDSTLKIQPAELGDSAVYLCASSHGQQYNEQFFGPGTRLTVL.

Of note for this clone: Read data end 3 residues before the CDR3 end; the end is taken from the germline J gene. The chain combines TRBV30 with TRBJ2-2; D unclear. Germline values: CDR1 GTSNPN, CDR2 SVGIG (reference sequence). CDR3 length: 12 amino acids. V lost 2 bases, J lost 7 bases, and 8 bases lay in between. CDR3 loop: CAWSLTFGELFF. The part of the CDR3 DNA that was read is TGTGCCTGGAGTTTAACATTCGGGGAG.

Considering frequency, this clone is medium-sized. The CDR3 end falls 3 residues outside the read, so it is completed with the germline J gene. The same CDR3 also results from other DNA sequences found in this sample. The gene calls are TRBV18 and TRBJ2-3, with 9 bases identical to TRBD2. The CDR3 covers 16 residues. Germline values: CDR1 KGHSH, CDR2 LQKENI. V lost 3 bases and J lost 7; bases outside the gene matches: 11. The CDR3 bases that were read are TGTGCCAGCTCACCCGGTGCGGGGGGGCCCGAGTATACG. Protein sequence: CASSPGAGGPEYT. The CDR3 reads in full as CASSPGAGGPEYTQYF.

The chain's CDR3 is CASSLTSGEETQYF. The sequenced CDR3 bases are TGTGCCAGCAGCTTGACTAGCGGGGAGGAGACC. This chain links TRBV7-9 with TRBJ2-5, with 11 bases lining up with TRBD2. The missing CDR3 end, 3 residues past where the read stops, is filled in from the germline J gene. The length of the CDR3 is 14 residues. The V gene's germline CDR1 is SEHNR and CDR2 FQNEAQ (reference sequence). The V and J ends lost 3 bases and 5 bases, in that order; junction bases with no gene match: 2.

The part of the CDR3 DNA that was read is TGTGCCAGCAGCCTTACCGCGAAACCTCCC. Residues: CASSLTAKPP. From start to end, the CDR3 is CASSLTAKPPLHF. The gene calls are TRBV11-1 and TRBJ1-6; D gene ambiguous. The read terminates 3 residues ahead of where the CDR3 ends, so the germline J gene completes it. The CDR3 spans 13 residues. The germline gives CDR1 SGHAT, CDR2 FQDESV (reference sequence).

In the case of this clone: Read sequence stops 3 residues before the CDR3 end, and the germline J gene provides the missing end. The chain couples TRBV6-1 to TRBJ2-7; 9 bases match TRBD1. The CDR3 is made up of 15 amino acids. The junction had 4 bases not matched to a gene; V was cut back by 1 base and J by 3 bases. In germline, CDR1 is MNHNS, CDR2 SASEGT. CDR3 loop: CASSEVKGQGYEQYF. The sequenced part of the CDR3 DNA is TGTGCCAGCAGTGAAGTAAAGGGACAGGGCTACGAG.

Notes on this clone: Read data end 3 residues before the CDR3 end; the end is taken from the germline J gene. This rearrangement joins TRBV30 to TRBJ1-1; D is uncertain. The CDR3 runs 12 residues. Germline values: CDR1 GTSNPN, CDR2 SVGIG (reference sequence). The sequenced part of the CDR3 DNA is TGTGCCTGGTCCGGGGAAGGGAATGAG. Translated, it gives CAWSGEGNE. The CDR3 reads in full as CAWSGEGNEAFF.

In regard to this clone: The CDR3 is cut off 3 residues early in the read; its end comes from the germline J gene. The genes are TRBV2 and TRBJ2-3, with D maybe TRBD1 (6 bases). This CDR3 has 14 amino acids. The germline V gene encodes CDR1 SNHLY and CDR2 FYNNEI. CDR3: CASKGWNAGQPQYF. The DNA read from the CDR3 is TGTGCCAGCAAGGGTTGGAACGCTGGACAGCCG.

As concerns this clone: The read terminates 3 residues before the CDR3 end, so the remaining end is supplied by the germline J gene. The chain is built from TRBV18 and TRBJ1-3; weak D call: TRBD1 (5 bases). CDR1 and CDR2 (germline): KGHSH, LQKENI. Trimming left V 8 bases short and J 2 bases short, with 22 bases between. The CDR3 is made up of 17 amino acids. The covered CDR3 bases are TGTGCCAGCCACGGGGGACTCGGCCTCCAGCCTGGAAACACC. It is translated as CASHGGLGLQPGNT. The full CDR3 protein is CASHGGLGLQPGNTIYF. Using reference TRBV18 and TRBJ1-3 for the parts outside the CDR3, the full variable domain is NAGVMQNPRHLVRRRGQEARLRCSPMKGHSHVYWYRQLPEEGLKFMVYLQKENIIDESGMPKERFSAEFPKEGPSILRIQQVVRGDSAAYFCASHGGLGLQPGNTIYFGEGSWLTVV.

Of note for this clone: The read halts 3 residues ahead of the CDR3 end, with the missing end drawn from the germline J gene. The chain has TRBV29-1 and TRBJ2-2, with 9 nucleotides matching TRBD1. This CDR3 region has 14 residues. Germline V gene data show CDR1 as SQVTM and CDR2 as ANQGSEA. The trim removed 5 bases at V and 2 bases at J, leaving 3 bases unmatched. The CDR3 protein is CSVSQGANTGELFF. The covered CDR3 bases are TGCAGCGTTTCACAGGGGGCCAACACCGGGGAG.

A word on this clone: The read terminates 3 residues before the CDR3 end, so the remaining end is supplied by the germline J gene. The genes are TRBV7-9 and TRBJ2-5; 7 positions agree with TRBD2. The CDR3 is 13 amino acids. J gave up 7 bases and V 4 bases, and 6 bases lay outside the gene matches. CDR1 SEHNR and CDR2 FQNEAQ come from the germline V gene (reference sequence). The CDR3: CASSYRAGVTQYF. The DNA read from the CDR3 is TGTGCCAGCAGCTATCGGGCGGGGGTGACC.